The clone carrying this T cell receptor (beta chain) was seen only a few times. Its antigen is not known. The germline CDR1 and CDR2 sequences are SGHRS and YFSETQ. The CDR3 length is 14 residues. V was trimmed by 0 bases and J by 8 bases, leaving 12 bases between them. This sample was included in a study of T-cell memory formation after mild COVID-19. Study-level results: Whereas later expanders leaned CD4+, clones contracting day 15 to 85 showed a balanced CD4/CD8 makeup.

TCRdb redid the calling of the 5' RACE reads with MiXCR, one entry per CDR3 protein. The repertoire has just under 350,000 distinct CDR3 sequences, 10% to 15% of them found once; the top ten carry 20% to 25%. The receptor's source is a man aged 18 to 35 who had mild COVID-19 (a few samples of this study predate the infection). Cell type and time point are not known. The specimen sequenced was PBMCs or a T cell subset sorted from them (not recorded which). The chain is built from TRBV5-1 and TRBJ1-3; D unresolved. DNA for the CDR3: TGCGCCAGCAGCTTGGCGGACGGTCCGGACACCATATATTTT. Amino acids: CASSLADGPDTIYF.